This TCR beta chain was observed in a study of read filtering for tumor transcriptome and immune sequencing. General study points: IR-seq and RNA-seq agreed better without single-read clonotypes.

This CDR3 contains 12 residues. Trimming shortened V by 7 bases and J by 4 bases, and 14 bases separated the two germline ends. Germline CDR1 SQVTM, CDR2 ANQGSEA. This clonotype appeared many times. Its antigen is still unknown. Molecular barcoded adaptors covering alpha/delta and beta/gamma chains were used on 400 ng RNA. MiXCR, run by TCRdb on the reads, gives a single entry per CDR3 protein. The data hold more than 35,000 distinct CDR3 sequences, with roughly 10% observed a single time. This TCR derives from a donor aged 40 or older with multiple myeloma. The V and J genes are TRBV29-1 and TRBJ2-7, with D tentatively TRBD2 (5 bases). The sequencing input was a population of CD138-negative cells sorted from bone marrow. CDR3 bases: TGCAGCGCCAGCCTGGGAGAATACGAGCAGTACTTC. This gives the protein CSASLGEYEQYF.